This passage covers 2 T cell receptor beta chains from one sample sequenced in a study of blood T cell repertoires in COVID-19. Assay used: immunoSEQ multiplex PCR; TCRdb lists only in-frame clones, some missing. The sample carries around 210,000 clones, 84% recorded once. The sequencing sample was made of peripheral blood. The receptors derive from a woman older than 75 with COVID-19, enrolled during active disease.

The rearrangement links TRBV5-6 to TRBJ1-1; no reliable D call. V dropped 5 bases and J dropped 0 bases, with 17 bases sitting between them. Germline V gene data show CDR1 as SGHDT and CDR2 as YYEEEE. The CDR3 consists of 16 residues. The CDR3 nucleotides read TGTGCCAGCAGTCAAGACGGAGGCACAATGAACACTGAAGCTTTCTTT. Its translation: CASSQDGGTMNTEAFF.

The chain employs TRBV7-9 and TRBJ2-5; TRBD1 is a possible D gene (5 bases). Deletions cut 2 bases from V and 2 bases from J, with 9 bases between. This CDR3 has 14 residues. Germline V gives CDR1 SEHNR, CDR2 FQNEAQ (reference sequence). The CDR3 spells CASSLTQGQETQYF. The CDR3 DNA follows: TGTGCCAGCAGCTTAACCCAGGGACAAGAGACCCAGTACTTC.